This T cell receptor beta chain emerged from a study of CD8+CD57+ T cells in acquired aplastic anemia. Study-wide findings and caveats: Comparison of patients with controls identified around 31 shared CD8+ CDR3 sequences.

CDR1 and CDR2 from the germline V gene are SGHRS and YFSETQ. Losses at the gene ends were 4 bases for V and 6 bases for J; bases not matched to a gene: 9. There are 15 residues in the CDR3. The TCR beta profiling, which covered VDJ combination and CDR3 sequence, was carried out using genomic DNA as the template. TCRdb re-derived calls from the reads in MiXCR, one entry per CDR3 protein. This table holds about 180,000 distinct CDR3 sequences, around 45% found once. On this clonotype itself: Its antigen is unidentified.

Sequenced: sorted CD4+, CD8+, or CD8+CD57+ T cells (not recorded which) from PBMCs. The sequence came from a human donor in good health. The rearrangement joins TRBV5-1 to TRBJ2-7, with 11 positions matching TRBD1. The CDR3 DNA follows: TGCGCCAGCAGCAGATACGGCGGGACAGGGGGCGAGCAGTACTTC. Its translation: CASSRYGGTGGEQYF. The variable domain in full, completed from reference TRBV5-1 and TRBJ2-7, reads KAGVTQTPRYLIKTRGQQVTLSCSPISGHRSVSWYQQTPGQGLQFLFEYFSETQRNKGNFPGRFSGRQFSNSRSEMNVSTLELGDSALYLCASSRYGGTGGEQYFGPGTRLTVT.